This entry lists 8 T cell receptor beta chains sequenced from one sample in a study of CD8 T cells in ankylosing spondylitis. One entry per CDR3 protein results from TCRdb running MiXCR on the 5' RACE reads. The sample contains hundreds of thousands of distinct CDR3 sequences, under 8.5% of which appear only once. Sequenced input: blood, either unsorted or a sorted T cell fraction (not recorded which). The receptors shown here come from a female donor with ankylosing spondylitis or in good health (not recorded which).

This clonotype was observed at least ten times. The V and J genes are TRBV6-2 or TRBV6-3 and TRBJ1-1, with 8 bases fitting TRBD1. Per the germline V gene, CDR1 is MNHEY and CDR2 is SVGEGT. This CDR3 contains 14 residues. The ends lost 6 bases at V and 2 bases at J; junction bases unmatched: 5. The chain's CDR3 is CASSLTGENTEAFF. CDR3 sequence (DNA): TGTGCCAGCAGCCTGACAGGGGAAAACACTGAAGCTTTCTTT.

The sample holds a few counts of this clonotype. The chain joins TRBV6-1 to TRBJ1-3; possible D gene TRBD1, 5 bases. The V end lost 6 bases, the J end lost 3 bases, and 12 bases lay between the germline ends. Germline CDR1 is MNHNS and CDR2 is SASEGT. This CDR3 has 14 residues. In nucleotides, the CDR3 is TGTGCCAGCAGATCGGGACCTAATGGAAACACCATATATTTT. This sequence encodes CASRSGPNGNTIYF.

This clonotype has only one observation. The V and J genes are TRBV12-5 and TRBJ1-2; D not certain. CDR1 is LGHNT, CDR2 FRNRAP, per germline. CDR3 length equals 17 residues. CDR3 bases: TGTGCCTGCACCCAAGATATCCCGGCGGGGATTGACTATGGCTACACCTTC. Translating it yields CACTQDIPAGIDYGYTF.

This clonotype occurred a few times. The CDR3 sequence: CASATSLIEQETQYF. CDR3 sequence (DNA): TGTGCCAGCGCTACCAGCTTAATCGAGCAAGAGACCCAGTACTTC. This chain connects TRBV11-2 to TRBJ2-5; no reliable D call. With 8 bases removed from V and 2 bases from J, the gap between germline ends came to 18 bases. The CDR3 runs 15 residues. CDR1 and CDR2 (germline): SGHAT, FQNNGV.

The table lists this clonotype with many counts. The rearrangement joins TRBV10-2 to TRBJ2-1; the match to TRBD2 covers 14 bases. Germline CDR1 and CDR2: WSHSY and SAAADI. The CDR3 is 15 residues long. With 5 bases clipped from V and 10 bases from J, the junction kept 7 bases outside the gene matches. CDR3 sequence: CASSLRGTSGREQFF. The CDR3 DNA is TGCGCCAGCAGTTTAAGGGGGACTAGCGGGAGAGAGCAGTTCTTC.

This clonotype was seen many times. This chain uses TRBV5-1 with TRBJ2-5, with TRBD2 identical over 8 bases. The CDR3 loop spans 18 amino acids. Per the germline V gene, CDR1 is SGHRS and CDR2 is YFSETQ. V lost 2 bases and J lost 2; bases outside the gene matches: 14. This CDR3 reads CASSFSRGAGVGQETQYF. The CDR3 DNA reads TGCGCCAGCAGCTTTTCGCGCGGAGCGGGAGTCGGGCAAGAGACCCAGTACTTC.

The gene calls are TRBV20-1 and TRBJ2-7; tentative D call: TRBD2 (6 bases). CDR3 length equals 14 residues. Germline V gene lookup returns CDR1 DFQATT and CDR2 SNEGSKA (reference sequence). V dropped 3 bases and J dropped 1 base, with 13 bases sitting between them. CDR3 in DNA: TGCAGTGCTAGCGGAATAGCGGTATCCTACGAGCAGTACTTC. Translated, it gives CSASGIAVSYEQYF.

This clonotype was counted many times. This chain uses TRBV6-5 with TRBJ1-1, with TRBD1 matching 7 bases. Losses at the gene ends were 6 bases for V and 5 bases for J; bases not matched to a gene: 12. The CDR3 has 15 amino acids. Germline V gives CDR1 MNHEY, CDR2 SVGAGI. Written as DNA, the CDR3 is TGTGCCAGCAGGCTCGAACAGGGGTTCGGAACTGAAGCTTTCTTT. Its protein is CASRLEQGFGTEAFF.